Below, 11 T cell receptor beta chains from the same sample are listed, as sequenced in a study of CXCR3-negative and CXCR3-positive naive CD8 T cells. Through 5' RACE with UMI labels, the TRB cDNA libraries were prepared. One entry per CDR3 protein, without DNA, is what TCRdb gives after re-calling the 5' RACE reads. This table holds approximately 53,000 distinct CDR3 sequences. Sequencing used memory CD8+ T cells from blood. The receptor set was obtained from a human donor in good health. Some clones in this sample may be carry-over from other donors' samples.

The chain couples TRBV2 to TRBJ1-5; TCRdb calls TRBD1, which cannot be checked without DNA. The V gene's germline CDR1 is SNHLY and CDR2 FYNNEI. The CDR3 length is 13 residues. CDR3 region: CASSLGGHQPQHF.

This chain joins TRBV7-9 and TRBJ1-1; TCRdb designates TRBD1, a call that cannot be tested without DNA. Per germline, CDR1 SEHNR and CDR2 FQNEAQ (reference sequence). This CDR3 has 14 amino acids. CDR3 in amino acids: CASSFPVWDTEAFF.

The V and J genes are TRBV6-4 and TRBJ2-3; TCRdb returns TRBD1, unconfirmable since there is no DNA. Germline assignment: CDR1 MRHNA and CDR2 SNTAGT. CDR3 size: 16 residues. The CDR3 sequence: CASSDSSRGSTDTQYF.

The rearrangement uses TRBV24-1 and TRBJ2-2; the TCRdb call, TRBD1, lacks DNA for checking. From germline, CDR1 is KGHDR and CDR2 SFDVKD. The length of the CDR3 is 15 residues. The CDR3 sequence is CATSDLGPPTGELFF.

V and J are TRBV25-1 and TRBJ2-1; TCRdb's D gene call, TRBD1, goes unchecked for lack of DNA. Germline CDR1 MGHDK, CDR2 SYGVNS. This CDR3 comprises 13 residues. Here the CDR3 reads CASSVGGANEQFF.

V usage is TRBV6-4 and J usage is TRBJ1-1. In germline, CDR1 is MRHNA, CDR2 SNTAGT. The CDR3 has 15 residues. The CDR3 here is CASSDSSVGVGEAFF.

The chain has TRBV2 and TRBJ2-7; TCRdb returns TRBD1, unconfirmable since there is no DNA. Germline CDR1 and CDR2: SNHLY and FYNNEI. The CDR3 runs to 12 residues. CDR3 loop: CASSGTGNEQYF.

The chain uses TRBV7-9 and TRBJ2-3. CDR3 size: 14 residues. Germline CDR1 and CDR2: SEHNR and FQNEAQ (reference sequence). The CDR3 sequence is CASSLELAADTQYF. The full variable domain, rest sourced from reference TRBV7-9 and TRBJ2-3, is DTGVSQNPRHKITKRGQNVTFRCDPISEHNRLYWYRQTLGQGPEFLTYFQNEAQLEKSRLLSDRFSAERPKGSFSTLEIQRTEQGDSAMYLCASSLELAADTQYFGPGTRLTVL.

The chain uses TRBV7-3 and TRBJ2-2; TCRdb gives TRBD1 as the D gene, but with no DNA this cannot be confirmed. This CDR3 spans 15 amino acids. Germline V gene sequence: CDR1 SGHTA, CDR2 FQGTGA. Here the CDR3 reads CASSLGTTNTGELFF. Together with reference TRBV7-3 and TRBJ2-2, the CDR3 gives the full variable domain: GAGVSQTPSNKVTEKGKYVELRCDPISGHTALYWYRQSLGQGPEFLIYFQGTGAADDSGLPNDRFFAVRPEGSVSTLKIQRTERGDSAVYLCASSLGTTNTGELFFGEGSRLTVL.

The chain has TRBV6-5 and TRBJ2-7. This CDR3 is 14 amino acids long. Germline-derived CDR1 and CDR2 are MNHEY and SVGAGI. The chain's CDR3 is CASSYDRAPTEQYF.

V and J are TRBV6-2 or TRBV6-3 and TRBJ2-2; TCRdb's D call, TRBD1, is unchecked because there is no DNA. Germline lookup yields CDR1 MNHEY and CDR2 SVGEGT. This CDR3 contains 15 residues. CDR3 loop: CASTPGTGDTGELFF.